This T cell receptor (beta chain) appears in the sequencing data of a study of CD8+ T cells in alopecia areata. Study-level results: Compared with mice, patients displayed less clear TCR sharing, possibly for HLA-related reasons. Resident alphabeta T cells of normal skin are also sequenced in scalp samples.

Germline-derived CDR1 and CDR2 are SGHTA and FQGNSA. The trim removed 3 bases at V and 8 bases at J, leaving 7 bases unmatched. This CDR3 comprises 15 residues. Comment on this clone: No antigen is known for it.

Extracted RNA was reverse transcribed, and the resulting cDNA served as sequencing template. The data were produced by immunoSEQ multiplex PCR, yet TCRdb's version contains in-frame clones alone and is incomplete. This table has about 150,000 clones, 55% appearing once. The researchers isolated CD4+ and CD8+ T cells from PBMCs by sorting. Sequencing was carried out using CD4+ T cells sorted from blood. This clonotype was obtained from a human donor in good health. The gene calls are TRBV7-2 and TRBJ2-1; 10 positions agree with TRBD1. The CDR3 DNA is TGTGCCAGCAGCTTGGACAGGGGGAGAAGTGATGAGCAGTTCTTC. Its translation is CASSLDRGRSDEQFF.